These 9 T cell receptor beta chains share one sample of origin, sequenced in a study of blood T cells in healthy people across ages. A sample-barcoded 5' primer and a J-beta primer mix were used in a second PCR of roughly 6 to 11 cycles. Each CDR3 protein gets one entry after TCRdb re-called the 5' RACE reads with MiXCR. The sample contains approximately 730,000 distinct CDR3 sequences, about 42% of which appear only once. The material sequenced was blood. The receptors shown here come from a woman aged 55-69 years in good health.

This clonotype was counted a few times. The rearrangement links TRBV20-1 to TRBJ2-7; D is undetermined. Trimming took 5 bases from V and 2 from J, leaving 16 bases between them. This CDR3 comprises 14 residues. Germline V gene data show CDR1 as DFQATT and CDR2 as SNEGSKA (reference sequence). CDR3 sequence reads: CSAHINDLPYEQYF. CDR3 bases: TGCAGTGCTCACATTAACGACTTGCCCTACGAGCAGTACTTC.

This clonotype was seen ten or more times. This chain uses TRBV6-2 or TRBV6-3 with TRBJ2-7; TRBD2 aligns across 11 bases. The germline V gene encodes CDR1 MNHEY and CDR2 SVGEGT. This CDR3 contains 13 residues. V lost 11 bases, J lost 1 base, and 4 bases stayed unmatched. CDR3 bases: TGTGCCGCCGGGACTAGCGGATCCTACGAGCAGTACTTC. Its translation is CAAGTSGSYEQYF.

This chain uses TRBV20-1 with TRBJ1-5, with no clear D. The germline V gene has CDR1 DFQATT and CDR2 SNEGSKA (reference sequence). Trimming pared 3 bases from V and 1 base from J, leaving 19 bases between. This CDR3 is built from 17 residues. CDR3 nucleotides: TGCAGTGCTAGGGATCCCAAGGGCGTAGGGAGCAATCAGCCCCAGCATTTT. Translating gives CSARDPKGVGSNQPQHF.

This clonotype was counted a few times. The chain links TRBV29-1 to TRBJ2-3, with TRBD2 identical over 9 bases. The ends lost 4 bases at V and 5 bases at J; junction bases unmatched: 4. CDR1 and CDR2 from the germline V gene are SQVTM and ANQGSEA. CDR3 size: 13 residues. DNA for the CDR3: TGCAGCGTTGTAGCGGGGGAAGTAGATACGCAGTATTTT. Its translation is CSVVAGEVDTQYF.

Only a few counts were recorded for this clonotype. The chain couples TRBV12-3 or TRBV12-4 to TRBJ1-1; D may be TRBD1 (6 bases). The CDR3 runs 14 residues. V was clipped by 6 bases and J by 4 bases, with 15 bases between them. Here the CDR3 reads CASSPGARGTEAFF. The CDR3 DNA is TGTGCCAGCAGCCCAGGAGCCAGGGGCACTGAAGCTTTCTTT.

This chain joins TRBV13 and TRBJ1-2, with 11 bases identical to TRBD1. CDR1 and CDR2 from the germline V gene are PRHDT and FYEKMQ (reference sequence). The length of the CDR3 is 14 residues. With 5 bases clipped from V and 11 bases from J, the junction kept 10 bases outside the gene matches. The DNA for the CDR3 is TGTGCCAGCAGCCCCGGACAGGGGGCATTGGCGTACACCTTC. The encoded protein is CASSPGQGALAYTF. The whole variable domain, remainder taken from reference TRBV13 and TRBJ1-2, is AAGVIQSPRHLIKEKRETATLKCYPIPRHDTVYWYQQGPGQDPQFLISFYEKMQSDKGSIPDRFSAQQFSDYHSELNMSSLELGDSALYFCASSPGQGALAYTFGSGTRLTVV.

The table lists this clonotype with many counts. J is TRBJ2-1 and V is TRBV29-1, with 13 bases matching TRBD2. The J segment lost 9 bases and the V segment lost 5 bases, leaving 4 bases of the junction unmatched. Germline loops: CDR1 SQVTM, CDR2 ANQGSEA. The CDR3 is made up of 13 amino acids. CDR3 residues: CSVTSGGASEQFF. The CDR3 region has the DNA TGCAGCGTTACTAGCGGGGGGGCCAGTGAGCAGTTCTTC.

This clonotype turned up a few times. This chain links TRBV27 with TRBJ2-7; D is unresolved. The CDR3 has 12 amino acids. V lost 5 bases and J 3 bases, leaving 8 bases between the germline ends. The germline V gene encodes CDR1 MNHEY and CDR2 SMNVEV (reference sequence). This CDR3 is CASSRTLYEQYF. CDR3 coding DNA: TGTGCCAGCAGTCGAACCCTCTACGAGCAGTACTTC.

The CDR3 sequence is CASSPPGRQETQYF. CDR3 coding DNA: TGTGCCAGCTCACCACCGGGACGGCAAGAGACCCAGTACTTC. This chain uses TRBV18 with TRBJ2-5; either TRBD1 or TRBD2 may fit D (5 bases each). CDR1 and CDR2 (germline): KGHSH, LQKENI. The CDR3 runs 14 residues. Trimming removed 0 bases at V and 2 bases at J, with 7 bases between. Supplemented by reference TRBV18 and TRBJ2-5, the full variable domain reads NAGVMQNPRHLVRRRGQEARLRCSPMKGHSHVYWYRQLPEEGLKFMVYLQKENIIDESGMPKERFSAEFPKEGPSILRIQQVVRGDSAAYFCASSPPGRQETQYFGPGTRLLVL.